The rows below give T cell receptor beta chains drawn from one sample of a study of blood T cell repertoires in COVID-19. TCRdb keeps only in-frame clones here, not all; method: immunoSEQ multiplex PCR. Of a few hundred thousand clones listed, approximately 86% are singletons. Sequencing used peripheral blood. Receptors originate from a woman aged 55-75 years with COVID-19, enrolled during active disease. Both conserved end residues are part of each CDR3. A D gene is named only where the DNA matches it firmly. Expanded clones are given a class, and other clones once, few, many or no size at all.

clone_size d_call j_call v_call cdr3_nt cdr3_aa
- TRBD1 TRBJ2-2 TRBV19 TGTGCCAGTAGTATGGGACAGGGGGCCGGGGAGCTGTTTTTT CASSMGQGAGELFF
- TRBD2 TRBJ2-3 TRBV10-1 TGCGCCAGCAGTGGGGGACTAGCGGGAGAGGGGAGCACAGATACGCAGTATTTT CASSGGLAGEGSTDTQYF
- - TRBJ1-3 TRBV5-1 TGCGCCAGCAGCGGCAGAGGAGATGGAAACACCATATATTTT CASSGRGDGNTIYF
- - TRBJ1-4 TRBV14 TGTGCCAGCAGCCAGCCCAGGGCGTCTGAAAAACTGTTTTTT CASSQPRASEKLFF
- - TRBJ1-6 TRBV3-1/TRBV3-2 TGTGCCAGCAGCCAAGGAAGGGGTAAGAATTCACCCCTCCACTTT CASSQGRGKNSPLHF
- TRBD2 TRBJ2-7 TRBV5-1 TGCGCCAGCAGCCCCGGTAGCGGGGCCCTCTCCTACGAGCAGTACTTC CASSPGSGALSYEQYF
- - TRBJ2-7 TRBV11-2 TGTGCCAGCAGCTCTCTTTATAGCGGGCAGTACTTC CASSSLYSGQYF
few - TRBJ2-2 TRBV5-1 TGCGCCAGCAGCTACGGGGTCAATAACCCCGGGGAGCTGTTTTTT CASSYGVNNPGELFF
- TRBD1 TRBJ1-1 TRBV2 TGTGCCAGCAGCCACAGGGGGGGTAGCACTGAAGCTTTCTTT CASSHRGGSTEAFF
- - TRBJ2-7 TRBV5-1 TGCGCCAGCAGCTTGTTGCGCTACTCCTACGAGCAGTACTTC CASSLLRYSYEQYF
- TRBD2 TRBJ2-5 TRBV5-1 TGCGCCAGCAGCTTGGATCGCGCGGGAGGGTTAGAGACCCAGTACTTC CASSLDRAGGLETQYF
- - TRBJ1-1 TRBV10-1 TGCGCCAGCAGTGAGTCGGCGGGGGCTGAAGCTTTCTTT CASSESAGAEAFF
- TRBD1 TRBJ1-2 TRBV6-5 TGTGCCAGCAGTTACTCGCGAGGACAGGGTGGCTACACCTTC CASSYSRGQGGYTF
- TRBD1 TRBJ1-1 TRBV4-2 TGTGCCAGCAGCCCCCCGGGACAGGGGGAGTGTAGCTTT CASSPPGQGECSF
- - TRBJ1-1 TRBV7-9 TGTGCCAGCAGCTCTGACAGTGATGCCTTGACAGCTTTCTTT CASSSDSDALTAFF
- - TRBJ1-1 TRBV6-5 TGTGCCAGCAGTCTACCTCAGGGGACTGAAGCTTTCTTT CASSLPQGTEAFF
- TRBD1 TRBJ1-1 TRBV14 TGTGCCAGCAGCAAGGACAGGGGGGGCACTGAAGCTTTCTTT CASSKDRGGTEAFF
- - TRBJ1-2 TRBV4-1 TGCGCCAGCAGCCAAGATCGTCCGCTAAGCTATGGCTACACCTTC CASSQDRPLSYGYTF
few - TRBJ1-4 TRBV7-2 TGTGCCAGCAGCTTAGAGAGGGGGGGGCGGGAAAAACTGTTTTTT CASSLERGGREKLFF
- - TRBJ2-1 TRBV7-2 TGTGCCAGCAGTCGCGACAGTTTGAATGAGCAGTTCTTC CASSRDSLNEQFF
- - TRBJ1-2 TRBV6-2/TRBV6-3 TGTGCCAGCAGTTACGCCCAGGTATATGGCTACACCTTC CASSYAQVYGYTF
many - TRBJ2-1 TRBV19 TGTGCCAGTAGTATAGCCAGGGGTTACAATGAGCAGTTCTTC CASSIARGYNEQFF
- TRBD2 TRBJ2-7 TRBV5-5 TGTGCCAGCAGCCCGACGGGGGGCTCCTACGAGCAGTACTTC CASSPTGGSYEQYF
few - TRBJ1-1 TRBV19 TGTGCCAGTAGTATATCCCCGACGGTTCGGGGGTCTGAAGCTTTCTTT CASSISPTVRGSEAFF
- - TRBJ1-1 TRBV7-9 TGTGCCAGCAGCTTAGCGGGAGGGAGGGCTTTCTTT CASSLAGGRAFF
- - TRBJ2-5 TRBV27 TGTGCCAGCAGTTTAAGTTGGGGCAGCCAAGAGACCCAGTACTTC CASSLSWGSQETQYF
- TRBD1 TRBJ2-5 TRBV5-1 TGCGCCAGCAGCCCCCAGACAGGGTCCGAGACCCAGTACTTC CASSPQTGSETQYF
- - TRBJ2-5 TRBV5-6 TGTGCCAGCAGCTTGACAGCGGCCAGAGAGACCCAGTACTTC CASSLTAARETQYF
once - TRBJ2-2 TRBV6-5 TGTGCCAGCAGTTACTCCATCGGTACGAACACCGGGGAGCTGTTTTTT CASSYSIGTNTGELFF
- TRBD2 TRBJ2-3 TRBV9 TGTGCCAGCAGCGCCGAAGGGAGGGCCCCAGATACGCAGTATTTT CASSAEGRAPDTQYF
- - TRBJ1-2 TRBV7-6 TGTGCCAGCAGCTCCCGGACAGAAGATGGCTACACCTTC CASSSRTEDGYTF
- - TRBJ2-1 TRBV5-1 TGCGCCAGCAGCTTGGCGACTAGCAGACAGGATGAGCAGTTCTTC CASSLATSRQDEQFF
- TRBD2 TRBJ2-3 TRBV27 TGTGCCAGCAGTTTATTCGGGGGGTTGGCAGATACGCAGTATTTT CASSLFGGLADTQYF
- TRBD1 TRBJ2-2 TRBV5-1 TGCGCCAGCAGCACTGGGACAGGGGCCGGGAACACCGGGGAGCTGTTTTTT CASSTGTGAGNTGELFF
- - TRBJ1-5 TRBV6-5 TGTGCCAGCAGCGTAGATCAGGGCGGCCGTCAGCCCCAGCATTTT CASSVDQGGRQPQHF
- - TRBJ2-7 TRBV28 TGTGCCAGCAGTATAACTACCTACGAGCAGTACTTC CASSITTYEQYF
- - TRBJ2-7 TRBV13 TGTGCCAGCAGCTTACGCAGGTACTCCTACGAGCAGTACTTC CASSLRRYSYEQYF
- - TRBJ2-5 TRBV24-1 TGTGCCACCAGTGGTCACATTGGGGAGGCTGGTTTAGAGACCCAGTACTTC CATSGHIGEAGLETQYF
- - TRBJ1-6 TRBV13 TGTGCCAGCAGCTTAGTGGGAGTTAATTCACCCCTCCACTTT CASSLVGVNSPLHF
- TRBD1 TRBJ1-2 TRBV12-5 TGTGCTAGTGGTCCAGACCGGGACAGGGCTGGCTACACCTTC CASGPDRDRAGYTF
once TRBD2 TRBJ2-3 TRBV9 TGTGCCAGCAGCACCCAGACTAGCCTCACAGATACGCAGTATTTT CASSTQTSLTDTQYF
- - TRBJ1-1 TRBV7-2 TGTGCCAGCAGCTTAGAGCGGATGAACACTGAAGCTTTCTTT CASSLERMNTEAFF
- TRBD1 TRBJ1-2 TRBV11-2 TGTGCCAGCAGCTTAGTGGCGGGACAGGGCGGCTATGGCTACACCTTC CASSLVAGQGGYGYTF
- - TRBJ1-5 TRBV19 TGTGCCAGTAGTCGGGCCCCACTAGTGGGTCAGCCCCAGCATTTT CASSRAPLVGQPQHF
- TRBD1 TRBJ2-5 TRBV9 TGTGCCAGCAGCGCGGCTAGGGACAGGTACCAAGAGACCCAGTACTTC CASSAARDRYQETQYF
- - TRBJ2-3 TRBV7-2 TGTGCCAGCAGCCCTAGCCAAGGGGGAACAAGCACAGATACGCAGTATTTT CASSPSQGGTSTDTQYF
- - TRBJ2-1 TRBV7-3 TGTGCCAGCGGTATAGGGAGTGAGCAGTTCTTC CASGIGSEQFF
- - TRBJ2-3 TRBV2 TGTGCCAGCAGGACGGAGGATCGAGATACGCAGTATTTT CASRTEDRDTQYF
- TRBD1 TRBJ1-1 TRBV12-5 TGTGCTAGTGGTTTGACGTCCGGGACAGGGGACACTGAAGCTTTCTTT CASGLTSGTGDTEAFF
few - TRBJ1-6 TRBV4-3 TGCGCCAGCAGCCAACAGGCGCAGGGCTCCTATAATTCACCCCTCCACTTT CASSQQAQGSYNSPLHF
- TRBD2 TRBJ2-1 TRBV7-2 TGTGCCAGCAGCGGTTCTGGGGGACTAGCGGGCGGATACAAAAGGCTGTTCTTC CASSGSGGLAGGYKRLFF
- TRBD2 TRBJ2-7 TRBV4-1 TGCGCCAGCAGCCAATTGGGACTAGCGGGAGGAGGCGAGCAGTACTTC CASSQLGLAGGGEQYF
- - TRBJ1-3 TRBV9 TGTGCCAGCAGCGCCCAGGTACTCCTCTCTGGAAACACCATATATTTT CASSAQVLLSGNTIYF
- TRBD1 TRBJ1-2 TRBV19 TGTGCCAGTAGTATATTTTCGTTGTTTGGGACAGGGGTGGATGGCTACACCTTC CASSIFSLFGTGVDGYTF
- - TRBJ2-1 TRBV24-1 TGTGCCACTAGCGGCCAGGGGGATTACAATGAGCAGTTCTTC CATSGQGDYNEQFF
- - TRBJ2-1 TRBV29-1 TGCAGCGTGATTGGGGGGTCCTACAATGAGCAGTTCTTC CSVIGGSYNEQFF
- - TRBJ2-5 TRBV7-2 TGTGCCAGCAGCTTAGGTCCGGGAAGCCAAGAGACCCAGTACTTC CASSLGPGSQETQYF